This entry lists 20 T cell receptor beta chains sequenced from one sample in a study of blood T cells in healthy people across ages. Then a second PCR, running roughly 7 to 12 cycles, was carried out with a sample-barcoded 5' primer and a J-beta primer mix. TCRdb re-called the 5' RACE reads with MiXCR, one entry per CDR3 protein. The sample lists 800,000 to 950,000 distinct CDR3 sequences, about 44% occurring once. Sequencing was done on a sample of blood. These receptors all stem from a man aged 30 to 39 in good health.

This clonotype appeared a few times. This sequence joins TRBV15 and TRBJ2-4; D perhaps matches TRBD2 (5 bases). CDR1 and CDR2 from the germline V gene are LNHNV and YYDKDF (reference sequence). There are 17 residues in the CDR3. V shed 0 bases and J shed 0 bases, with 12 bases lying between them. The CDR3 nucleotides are TGTGCCACCAGCAGAGACGGAGCGGCTTTAGCCAAAAACATTCAGTACTTC. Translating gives CATSRDGAALAKNIQYF.

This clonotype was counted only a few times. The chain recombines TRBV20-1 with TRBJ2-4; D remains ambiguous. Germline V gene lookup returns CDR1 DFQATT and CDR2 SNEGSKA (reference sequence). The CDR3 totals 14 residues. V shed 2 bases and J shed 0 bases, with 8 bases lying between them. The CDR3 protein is CSARRQLAKNIQYF. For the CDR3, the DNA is TGCAGTGCTAGAAGGCAGCTAGCCAAAAACATTCAGTACTTC.

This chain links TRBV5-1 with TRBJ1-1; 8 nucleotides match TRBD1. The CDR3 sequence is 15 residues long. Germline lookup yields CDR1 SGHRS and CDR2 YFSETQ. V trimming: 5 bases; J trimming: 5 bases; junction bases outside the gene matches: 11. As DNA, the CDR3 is TGCGCCAGCAGTTTTATCAGGGGGCGCGGGACTGAAGCTTTCTTT. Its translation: CASSFIRGRGTEAFF. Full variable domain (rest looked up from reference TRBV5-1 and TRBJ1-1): KAGVTQTPRYLIKTRGQQVTLSCSPISGHRSVSWYQQTPGQGLQFLFEYFSETQRNKGNFPGRFSGRQFSNSRSEMNVSTLELGDSALYLCASSFIRGRGTEAFFGQGTRLTVV.

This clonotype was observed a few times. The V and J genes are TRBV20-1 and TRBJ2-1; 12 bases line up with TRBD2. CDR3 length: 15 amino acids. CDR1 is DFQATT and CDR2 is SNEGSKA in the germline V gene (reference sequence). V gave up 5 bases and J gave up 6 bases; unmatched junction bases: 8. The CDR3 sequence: CSAWTSGAQGNEQFF. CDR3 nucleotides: TGCAGTGCTTGGACTAGCGGGGCCCAGGGCAATGAGCAGTTCTTC.

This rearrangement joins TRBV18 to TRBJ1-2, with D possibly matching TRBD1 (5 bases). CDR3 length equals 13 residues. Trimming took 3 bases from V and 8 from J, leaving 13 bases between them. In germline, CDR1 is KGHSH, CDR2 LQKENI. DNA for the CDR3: TGTGCCAGCTCACCTGGGACCTCTAACGGCTACACCTTC. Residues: CASSPGTSNGYTF.

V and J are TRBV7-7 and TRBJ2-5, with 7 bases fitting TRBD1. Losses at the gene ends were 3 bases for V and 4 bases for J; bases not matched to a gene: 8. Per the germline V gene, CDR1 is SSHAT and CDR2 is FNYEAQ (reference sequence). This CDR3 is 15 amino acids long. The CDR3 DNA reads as TGTGCCAGCAGCTTTTCCTCAGACAGGGCAGAGACCCAGTACTTC. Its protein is CASSFSSDRAETQYF.

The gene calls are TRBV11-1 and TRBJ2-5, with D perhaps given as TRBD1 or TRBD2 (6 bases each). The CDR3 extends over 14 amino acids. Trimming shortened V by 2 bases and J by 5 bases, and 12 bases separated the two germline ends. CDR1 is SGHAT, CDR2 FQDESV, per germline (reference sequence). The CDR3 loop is CASSLRWGAETQYF. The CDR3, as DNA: TGTGCCAGCAGCTTAAGGTGGGGGGCCGAGACCCAGTACTTC.

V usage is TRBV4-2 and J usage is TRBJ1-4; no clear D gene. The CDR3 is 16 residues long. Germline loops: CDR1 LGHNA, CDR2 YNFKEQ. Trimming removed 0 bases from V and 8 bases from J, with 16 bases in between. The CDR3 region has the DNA TGTGCCAGCAGCCAAGATTTGGGATATGGTCAGGAAAAACTGTTTTTT. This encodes CASSQDLGYGQEKLFF.

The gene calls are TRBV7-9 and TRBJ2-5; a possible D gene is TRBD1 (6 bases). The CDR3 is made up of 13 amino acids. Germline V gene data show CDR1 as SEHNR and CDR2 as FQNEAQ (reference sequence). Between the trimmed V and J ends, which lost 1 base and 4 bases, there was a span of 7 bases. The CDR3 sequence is CASSLEGGETQYF. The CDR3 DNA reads TGTGCCAGCAGCTTAGAAGGGGGAGAGACCCAGTACTTC.

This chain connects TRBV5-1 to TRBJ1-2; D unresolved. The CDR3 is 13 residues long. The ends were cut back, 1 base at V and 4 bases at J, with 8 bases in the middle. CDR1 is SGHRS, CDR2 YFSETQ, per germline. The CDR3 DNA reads TGCGCCAGCAGCTTGACAACCTCCTATGGCTACACCTTC. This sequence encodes CASSLTTSYGYTF.

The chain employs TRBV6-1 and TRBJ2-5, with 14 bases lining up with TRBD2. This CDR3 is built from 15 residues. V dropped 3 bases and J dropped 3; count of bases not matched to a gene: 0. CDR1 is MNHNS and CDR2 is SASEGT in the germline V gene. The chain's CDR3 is CASSEGLAGEETQYF. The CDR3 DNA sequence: TGTGCCAGCAGTGAGGGACTAGCGGGAGAAGAGACCCAGTACTTC.

The CDR3 spells CASSLDSPHTDTQYF. For the CDR3, the DNA is TGTGCCAGCAGCTTAGACTCCCCCCACACAGATACGCAGTATTTT. The rearrangement joins TRBV7-6 to TRBJ2-3; D gene uncertain. Germline CDR1 reads SGHVS; CDR2 reads FNYEAQ. This CDR3 has 15 amino acids. V was trimmed by 1 base and J by 2 bases, leaving 10 bases between them.

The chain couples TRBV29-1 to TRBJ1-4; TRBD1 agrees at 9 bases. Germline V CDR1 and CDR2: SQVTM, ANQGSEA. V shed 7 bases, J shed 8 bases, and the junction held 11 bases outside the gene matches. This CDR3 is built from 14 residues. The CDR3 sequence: CSAGTGGLGEKLFF. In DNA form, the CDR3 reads TGCAGCGCCGGAACAGGGGGCTTAGGAGAAAAACTGTTTTTT.

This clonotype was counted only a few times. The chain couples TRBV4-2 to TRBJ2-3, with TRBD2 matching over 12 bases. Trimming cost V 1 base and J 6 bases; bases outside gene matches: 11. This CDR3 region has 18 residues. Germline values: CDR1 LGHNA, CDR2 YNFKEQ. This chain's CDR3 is CASSQVRPSGGARDTQYF. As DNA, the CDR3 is TGTGCCAGCAGCCAAGTTAGGCCTAGCGGGGGGGCCAGGGATACGCAGTATTTT.

CDR3 sequence: CAISESGGEQYF. CDR3 bases: TGTGCCATCAGTGAATCGGGAGGCGAGCAGTACTTC. J is TRBJ2-7 and V is TRBV10-3; 7 positions agree with TRBD2. The CDR3 is made up of 12 amino acids. Germline loops: CDR1 ENHRY, CDR2 SYGVKD. The J segment lost 6 bases and the V segment lost 3 bases, leaving 2 bases of the junction unmatched.

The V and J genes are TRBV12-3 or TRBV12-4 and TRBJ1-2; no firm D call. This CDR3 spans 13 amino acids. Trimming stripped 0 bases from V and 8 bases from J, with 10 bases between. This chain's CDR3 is CASSLAVLGGYTF. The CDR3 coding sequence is TGTGCCAGCAGTTTAGCCGTCCTTGGGGGCTACACCTTC.

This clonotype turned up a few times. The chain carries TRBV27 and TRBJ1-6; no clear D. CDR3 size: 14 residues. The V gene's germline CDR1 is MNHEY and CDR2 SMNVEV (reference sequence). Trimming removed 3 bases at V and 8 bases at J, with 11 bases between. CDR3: CASSFGDSDSPLHF. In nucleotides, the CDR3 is TGTGCCAGCAGTTTCGGCGATTCGGATTCACCCCTCCACTTT.

For the CDR3, the DNA is TGTGCCAGCAGCCCCTGGACAGGGTTGAGCACTGAAGCTTTCTTT. It translates to CASSPWTGLSTEAFF. This chain links TRBV3-1 with TRBJ1-1, with 8 bases lining up with TRBD1. The V gene end was trimmed by 4 bases and the J gene end by 4 bases; junction bases not matched to a gene: 8. Germline V gives CDR1 LGHDT, CDR2 YNNKEL (reference sequence). This CDR3 has 15 amino acids.

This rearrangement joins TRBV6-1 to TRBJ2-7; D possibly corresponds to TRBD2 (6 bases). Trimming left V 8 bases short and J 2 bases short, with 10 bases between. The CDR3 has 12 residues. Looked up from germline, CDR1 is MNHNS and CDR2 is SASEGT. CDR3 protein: CASRGRAYEQYF. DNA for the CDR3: TGTGCCAGCCGGGGGAGAGCCTACGAGCAGTACTTC.

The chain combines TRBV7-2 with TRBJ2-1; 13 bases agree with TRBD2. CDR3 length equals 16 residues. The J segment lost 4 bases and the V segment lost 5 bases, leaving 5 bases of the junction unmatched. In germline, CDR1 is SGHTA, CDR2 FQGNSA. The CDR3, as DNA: TGTGCCAGCAGCGTTACTAGCGGGGGGGGATACAATGAGCAGTTCTTC. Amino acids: CASSVTSGGGYNEQFF.